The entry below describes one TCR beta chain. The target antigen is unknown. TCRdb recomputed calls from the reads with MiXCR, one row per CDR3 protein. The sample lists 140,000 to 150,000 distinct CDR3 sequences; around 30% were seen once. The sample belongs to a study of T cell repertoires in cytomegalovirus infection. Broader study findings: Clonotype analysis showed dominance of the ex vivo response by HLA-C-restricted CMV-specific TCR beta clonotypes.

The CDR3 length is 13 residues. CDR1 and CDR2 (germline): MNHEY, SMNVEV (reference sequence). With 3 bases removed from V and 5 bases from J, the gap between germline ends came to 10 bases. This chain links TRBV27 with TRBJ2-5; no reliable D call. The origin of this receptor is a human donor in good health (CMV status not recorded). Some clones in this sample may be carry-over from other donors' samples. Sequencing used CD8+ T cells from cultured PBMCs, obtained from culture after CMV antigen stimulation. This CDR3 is CASSFGWRETQYF. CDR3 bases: TGTGCCAGCAGTTTCGGGTGGCGGGAGACCCAGTACTTC.